This TCR beta chain was identified during a study of blood T cell repertoires in COVID-19. Unmatched junction bases numbered 12, after V lost 1 base and J lost 3 bases. Germline CDR1 reads LNHDA; CDR2 reads SQIVND (reference sequence). The CDR3 runs to 17 residues. Data came from immunoSEQ multiplex PCR; TCRdb stores just in-frame clones and leaves some out. The sample lists around 230,000 clones, about 85% occurring once. This clone was picked up one time. V gene TRBV19 combines with J gene TRBJ2-7, with 7 bases fitting TRBD1. This sequence originates from a man aged 40-49 years with acute or convalescent COVID-19. Material for sequencing was peripheral blood. CDR3 in amino acids: CASSIGGIGGPNYEQYF. CDR3 DNA: TGTGCCAGTAGTATAGGCGGCATAGGGGGCCCGAACTACGAGCAGTACTTC.